A selection of T cell receptor beta chains follows, all from one sample in a study of tumor-infiltrating lymphocytes in oesophageal squamous cell carcinoma. From the PCR reads, TCRdb called clonotypes with MiXCR, one entry per CDR3 protein. The data contain 20,000 to 25,000 distinct CDR3 sequences, around a third of them seen just once; the ten biggest clones take up about 18%. Material for sequencing was esophageal tumor tissue. Every receptor here comes from a female donor with esophageal squamous cell carcinoma. CDR3s include the opening cysteine and the closing phenylalanine or tryptophan. D genes are given only for firm matches. The size entry is marked missing in some rows and otherwise reads once, few, many or a size class.

d_call	v_call	clone_size	cdr3_length	j_call	cdr3_aa	cdr3_nt
.	TRBV10-3	medium-sized	16	TRBJ2-6	CAISEGLNSGANVLTF	TGTGCCATCAGTGAGGGTCTGAATTCTGGGGCCAACGTCCTGACTTTC
TRBD2	TRBV7-7	medium-sized	14	TRBJ2-3	CASSSGLAADTQYF	TGTGCTAGCAGCTCGGGACTAGCGGCAGATACGCAGTATTTT
TRBD1	TRBV5-1	.	16	TRBJ2-7	CASSRGTGGSYNEQYF	TGCGCCAGCAGCCGGGGGACAGGAGGGTCCTACAATGAGCAGTACTTC
.	TRBV5-1	.	13	TRBJ1-2	CASSANRDDGYTF	TGCGCCAGCAGCGCTAACAGGGACGATGGCTACACCTTC
.	TRBV5-6	many	16	TRBJ2-2	CASSLPFIKYTGELFF	TGTGCCAGCAGCCTCCCCTTTATTAAGTACACCGGGGAGCTGTTTTTT
.	TRBV15	.	16	TRBJ2-1	CATRGTRQPRYNEQFF	TGTGCCACCCGGGGCACCCGGCAGCCTAGGTACAATGAGCAGTTCTTC
.	TRBV28	many	12	TRBJ2-5	CASRQAGETQYF	TGTGCCAGCAGACAGGCGGGAGAGACCCAGTACTTC
TRBD1	TRBV12-3/TRBV12-4	.	14	TRBJ2-7	CASSLWGQGSEQYF	TGTGCCAGCAGTTTATGGGGACAGGGATCCGAGCAGTACTTC
TRBD1	TRBV4-2	.	18	TRBJ2-4	CASSLGSGTGLAKNIQYF	TGTGCCAGCAGCCTGGGGTCCGGGACAGGGTTAGCCAAAAACATTCAGTACTTC
.	TRBV5-5	many	15	TRBJ1-5	CASSSYSGGGQPQHF	TGTGCCAGCAGCTCGTACAGCGGGGGCGGTCAGCCCCAGCATTTT
.	TRBV7-3	once	15	TRBJ2-1	CASSPPGDHYNEQFF	TGTGCCAGCAGCCCCCCCGGGGACCATTACAATGAGCAGTTCTTC
TRBD2	TRBV5-1	many	15	TRBJ2-1	CASFCVASGYNEQFF	TGCGCCAGCTTCTGCGTGGCTAGCGGCTACAATGAGCAGTTCTTC
.	TRBV7-9	few	15	TRBJ2-1	CASSSRERSYNEQFF	TGTGCCAGCAGCTCCCGGGAGCGCTCCTACAATGAGCAGTTCTTC
.	TRBV6-1	many	11	TRBJ2-7	CASSEVREQYF	TGTGCCAGCAGTGAAGTACGAGAGCAGTACTTC
.	TRBV5-1	many	16	TRBJ2-1	CASSWDVTREYNEQFF	TGCGCCAGCAGCTGGGACGTGACGAGGGAGTACAATGAGCAGTTCTTC
.	TRBV7-9	many	13	TRBJ1-1	CASSLQMNTEAFF	TGTGCCAGCAGCTTGCAGATGAACACTGAAGCTTTCTTT
TRBD2	TRBV6-1	few	15	TRBJ2-1	CASSEISGGAKEQFF	TGTGCCAGCAGTGAAATTAGCGGGGGGGCAAAGGAGCAGTTCTTC
.	TRBV5-6	many	17	TRBJ1-3	CASSSFITGSSGNTIYF	TGTGCCAGCAGCTCCTTTATAACAGGGAGCTCTGGAAACACCATATATTTT
.	TRBV7-3	few	16	TRBJ2-1	CASSLKVAGGNNEQFF	TGTGCCAGCAGCTTAAAAGTGGCAGGGGGGAACAATGAGCAGTTCTTC
.	TRBV7-8	.	14	TRBJ2-1	CASRLTGADNEQFF	TGTGCCAGCAGACTTACGGGAGCGGACAATGAGCAGTTCTTC
.	TRBV5-1	many	14	TRBJ1-2	CASSLGTADYGYTF	TGCGCCAGCAGCTTGGGTACAGCTGACTATGGCTACACCTTC
.	TRBV10-1	.	22	TRBJ2-6	CASRRTEGLAGDQIPLRAVLRF	.
.	TRBV7-2	.	14	TRBJ2-5	CASSRPGGQETQYF	TGTGCCAGCAGCCGCCCCGGCGGCCAAGAGACCCAGTACTTC